This entry concerns a single T cell receptor (beta chain). Genes and germline are mouse. From the germline J gene comes the end of the CDR3, since the read stops 4 residues before it. Germline-derived CDR1 and CDR2 are GKSSPN and SITVG. CDR3 length equals 12 residues. Trimming left V 1 base short and J 6 bases short, with 6 bases between. Cells pooled from cutaneous lymph nodes were sorted on CD4, CD8alpha, NKG2D, NKG2ACE and other markers. Reverse transcription of extracted RNA yielded cDNA, which provided the sequencing template. TCRdb keeps only in-frame clones here, not all; method: immunoSEQ multiplex PCR. This repertoire holds approximately 300,000 clones, and none appear only once. This entry is derived from a study of CD8+ T cells in alopecia areata.

Sequenced input: CD4+ T cells sorted from a lymph node. The receptor comes from a C3H/HeJ mouse with alopecia areata. For this mouse line, the MHC haplotype is H2-k. V gene TRBV31 combines with J gene TRBJ2-2; D remains unclear. CDR3 protein: CAWSQGSGQLYF. The CDR3 DNA, read in part, is TGTGCCTGGAGTCAGGGTTCCGGG.